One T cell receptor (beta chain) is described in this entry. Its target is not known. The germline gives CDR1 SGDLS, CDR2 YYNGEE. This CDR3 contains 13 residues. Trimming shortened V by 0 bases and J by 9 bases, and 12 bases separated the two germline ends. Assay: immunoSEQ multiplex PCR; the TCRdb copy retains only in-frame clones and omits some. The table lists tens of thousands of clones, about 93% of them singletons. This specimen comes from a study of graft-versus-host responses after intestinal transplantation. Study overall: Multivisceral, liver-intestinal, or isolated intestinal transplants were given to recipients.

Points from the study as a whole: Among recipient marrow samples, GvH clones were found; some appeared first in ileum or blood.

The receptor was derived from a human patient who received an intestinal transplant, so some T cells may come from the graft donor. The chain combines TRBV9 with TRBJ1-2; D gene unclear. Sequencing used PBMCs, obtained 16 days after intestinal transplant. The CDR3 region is CASSVAASYSYTF. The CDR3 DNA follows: TGTGCCAGCAGCGTAGCGGCGAGTTACAGCTACACCTTC.